This is a list of T cell receptor beta chains from one sample in a study of blood T cell repertoires in COVID-19. TCRdb's table, derived via immunoSEQ multiplex PCR, lists solely in-frame clones and lacks some. In the table there are 150,000 to 200,000 clones, over 80% of which are singletons. What was sequenced was PBMCs or T cells enriched from blood (not recorded which). Receptor source: a woman aged 55-70 years who had recovered from COVID-19. The CDR3 runs from the conserved cysteine through the conserved F or W. The D gene is left open where the match is weak. The size entry is marked missing in some rows and otherwise reads once, few, many or a size class.

D: -
J: TRBJ2-3
size: once
V: TRBV5-1
CDR3: CASSPSLEDTQYF
DNA: TGCGCCAGCAGCCCTAGTTTAGAAGATACGCAGTATTTT

D: TRBD1
J: TRBJ1-3
size: -
V: TRBV18
CDR3: CASSPGQVSSGNTIYF
DNA: TGTGCCAGCTCACCCGGACAGGTTTCCTCTGGAAACACCATATATTTT

D: -
J: TRBJ2-7
size: -
V: TRBV12-3/TRBV12-4
CDR3: CASSSSYEQYF
DNA: TGTGCCAGCAGTTCGTCCTACGAGCAGTACTTC

D: -
J: TRBJ2-3
size: -
V: TRBV30
CDR3: CAWSEVRPTDTQYF
DNA: TGTGCCTGGAGTGAAGTCAGGCCCACAGATACGCAGTATTTT

D: -
J: TRBJ2-6
size: once
V: TRBV28
CDR3: CASSLWSSGANVLTF
DNA: TGTGCCAGCAGTTTGTGGAGCTCTGGGGCCAACGTCCTGACTTTC

D: TRBD1
J: TRBJ1-5
size: -
V: TRBV10-2
CDR3: CASRDRVDQPQHF
DNA: TGCGCCAGCAGAGACAGGGTCGATCAGCCCCAGCATTTT

D: TRBD1
J: TRBJ2-1
size: -
V: TRBV7-3
CDR3: CASSMTGIGNEQFF
DNA: TGTGCCAGCAGCATGACAGGGATCGGCAATGAGCAGTTCTTC

D: -
J: TRBJ2-2
size: -
V: TRBV18
CDR3: CASSPTADAGNTGELFF
DNA: TGTGCCAGCTCACCCACGGCCGACGCAGGAAACACCGGGGAGCTGTTTTTT

D: -
J: TRBJ2-7
size: -
V: TRBV12-3/TRBV12-4
CDR3: CASSFRSYEQYF
DNA: TGTGCCAGCAGTTTTAGATCCTACGAGCAGTACTTC

D: -
J: TRBJ2-3
size: -
V: TRBV7-3
CDR3: CASSLGGTDTQYF
DNA: TGTGCCAGCAGCTTAGGAGGGACAGATACGCAGTATTTT

D: TRBD1
J: TRBJ2-2
size: -
V: TRBV5-4
CDR3: CASSLVGTGVPGELFF
DNA: TGTGCCAGCAGCTTGGTTGGGACAGGGGTCCCCGGGGAGCTGTTTTTT

D: -
J: TRBJ1-5
size: -
V: TRBV6-5
CDR3: CASRVGLGNLPQHF
DNA: TGTGCCAGCAGAGTGGGTCTAGGCAATCTGCCCCAGCATTTT

D: TRBD1
J: TRBJ2-7
size: once
V: TRBV28
CDR3: CASSPPGTGGYEQYF
DNA: TGTGCCAGCAGCCCCCCCGGGACAGGGGGATACGAGCAGTACTTC

D: TRBD2
J: TRBJ2-7
size: -
V: TRBV6-5
CDR3: CASQRGAYEQYF
DNA: TGTGCCAGCCAACGGGGGGCCTACGAGCAGTACTTC

D: TRBD1
J: TRBJ1-5
size: -
V: TRBV20-1
CDR3: CSASPGTGARRNQPQHF
DNA: TGCAGTGCTAGTCCCGGGACAGGGGCTCGGCGCAATCAGCCCCAGCATTTT

D: -
J: TRBJ2-1
size: few
V: TRBV28
CDR3: CASSLSNSLNEQFF
DNA: TGTGCCAGCAGTTTATCCAACTCTCTCAATGAGCAGTTCTTC

D: -
J: TRBJ2-1
size: -
V: TRBV29-1
CDR3: CSSRDFGASYNEQFF
DNA: TGCAGCTCGCGGGACTTTGGAGCCTCCTACAATGAGCAGTTCTTC

D: -
J: TRBJ1-2
size: once
V: TRBV29-1
CDR3: CSVHGANYGYTF
DNA: TGCAGCGTGCACGGAGCTAACTATGGCTACACCTTC

D: -
J: TRBJ1-5
size: once
V: TRBV4-1
CDR3: CASSQVQLNQPQHF
DNA: TGCGCCAGCAGCCAAGTACAGCTGAATCAGCCCCAGCATTTT

D: -
J: TRBJ1-1
size: few
V: TRBV5-1
CDR3: CASSPVEGYVPEAFF
DNA: TGCGCCAGCAGCCCTGTCGAGGGATATGTACCTGAAGCTTTCTTT

D: -
J: TRBJ1-3
size: -
V: TRBV25-1
CDR3: CASSENRLGNTIYF
DNA: TGTGCCAGCAGTGAAAACCGACTGGGAAACACCATATATTTT

D: TRBD1
J: TRBJ1-1
size: -
V: TRBV28
CDR3: CASSFFPGQAFRNTEAFF
DNA: TGTGCCAGCAGTTTTTTCCCGGGACAGGCCTTCAGGAACACTGAAGCTTTCTTT

D: -
J: TRBJ2-2
size: -
V: TRBV11-3
CDR3: CASSPGQHTGELFF
DNA: TGTGCCAGCAGCCCCGGACAGCACACCGGGGAGCTGTTTTTT

D: TRBD2
J: TRBJ2-5
size: -
V: TRBV5-6
CDR3: CASSTRTSGMETQYF
DNA: TGTGCCAGCAGCACCAGGACTAGCGGGATGGAGACCCAGTACTTC

D: -
J: TRBJ2-3
size: -
V: TRBV5-1
CDR3: CASSADSTDTQYF
DNA: TGCGCCAGCAGCGCGGACTCCACAGATACGCAGTATTTT

D: TRBD1
J: TRBJ1-2
size: -
V: TRBV2
CDR3: CASSEGGQYYGYTF
DNA: TGTGCCAGCAGTGAAGGGGGACAGTACTATGGCTACACCTTC

D: TRBD1
J: TRBJ2-2
size: -
V: TRBV5-8
CDR3: CASSLVQGYNTGELFF
DNA: TGTGCCAGCAGCTTGGTACAGGGGTATAACACCGGGGAGCTGTTTTTT

D: -
J: TRBJ2-1
size: once
V: TRBV7-8
CDR3: CASSLANNEQFF
DNA: TGTGCCAGCAGCTTGGCCAACAATGAGCAGTTCTTC

D: -
J: TRBJ1-1
size: few
V: TRBV6-5
CDR3: CASSYSRGTEAFF
DNA: TGTGCCAGCAGTTACTCGAGGGGGACTGAAGCTTTCTTT

D: TRBD1
J: TRBJ2-3
size: -
V: TRBV9
CDR3: CASSVRGGRTDTQYF
DNA: TGTGCCAGCAGCGTTAGAGGGGGCCGCACAGATACGCAGTATTTT

D: TRBD1
J: TRBJ2-7
size: -
V: TRBV28
CDR3: CASSQSGTGGLYEQYF
DNA: TGTGCCAGCAGTCAATCCGGGACAGGGGGCTTGTACGAGCAGTACTTC

D: TRBD1
J: TRBJ1-4
size: -
V: TRBV7-9
CDR3: CASSSPDRGTNEKLFF
DNA: TGTGCCAGCAGCTCACCGGACAGGGGGACTAATGAAAAACTGTTTTTT

D: TRBD2
J: TRBJ2-3
size: -
V: TRBV5-1
CDR3: CASSLVLAGGDTQYF
DNA: TGCGCCAGCAGCTTGGTACTAGCGGGAGGAGATACGCAGTATTTT

D: -
J: TRBJ1-4
size: -
V: TRBV2
CDR3: CVSMAISATNEKLFF
DNA: TGTGTCAGCATGGCCATTTCTGCAACTAATGAAAAACTGTTTTTT

D: -
J: TRBJ1-1
size: few
V: TRBV2
CDR3: CASTLTVNTEAFF
DNA: TGTGCCAGCACTTTGACAGTGAACACTGAAGCTTTCTTT

D: -
J: TRBJ1-2
size: -
V: TRBV5-5
CDR3: CASSLEERGNYGYTF
DNA: TGTGCCAGCAGCTTGGAAGAAAGAGGGAACTATGGCTACACCTTC

D: -
J: TRBJ1-2
size: -
V: TRBV3-1/TRBV3-2
CDR3: CASSQLQETGYTF
DNA: TGTGCCAGCAGCCAACTACAGGAGACTGGCTACACCTTC

D: -
J: TRBJ1-5
size: once
V: TRBV28
CDR3: CASSSQGLGQPQHF
DNA: TGTGCCAGCAGTTCCCAGGGCCTGGGCCAGCCCCAGCATTTT

D: -
J: TRBJ2-1
size: -
V: TRBV14
CDR3: CASSQGLGLDNEQFF
DNA: TGTGCCAGCAGCCAAGGACTAGGCCTTGACAATGAGCAGTTCTTC

D: TRBD1
J: TRBJ2-5
size: -
V: TRBV7-8
CDR3: CASSRGQGAETQYF
DNA: TGTGCCAGCAGCCGGGGACAGGGGGCAGAGACCCAGTACTTC

D: TRBD1
J: TRBJ1-6
size: -
V: TRBV5-1
CDR3: CASSFGQGYNSPLHF
DNA: TGCGCCAGCAGCTTTGGACAGGGCTATAATTCACCCCTCCACTTT

D: -
J: TRBJ1-1
size: -
V: TRBV7-9
CDR3: CASSLDGGREAFF
DNA: TGTGCCAGCAGCTTAGATGGGGGACGGGAGGCTTTCTTT

D: -
J: TRBJ2-2
size: -
V: TRBV11-2
CDR3: CASSFLTGELFF
DNA: TGTGCCAGCAGCTTCTTAACCGGGGAGCTGTTTTTT

D: -
J: TRBJ2-2
size: -
V: TRBV9
CDR3: CASSVGVTGELFF
DNA: TGTGCCAGCAGCGTGGGAGTTACCGGGGAGCTGTTTTTT

D: TRBD2
J: TRBJ2-1
size: -
V: TRBV6-1
CDR3: CASSEWLAGENEQFF
DNA: TGTGCCAGCAGTGAGTGGCTAGCGGGAGAGAATGAGCAGTTCTTC

D: TRBD2
J: TRBJ2-7
size: -
V: TRBV9
CDR3: CASSYSYSGTYEQYF
DNA: TGTGCCAGCAGCTACTCTTATAGCGGGACCTACGAGCAGTACTTC

D: TRBD1
J: TRBJ1-2
size: once
V: TRBV24-1
CDR3: CATSEPGQPYGYTF
DNA: TGTGCCACCAGTGAACCGGGACAGCCCTATGGCTACACCTTC

D: TRBD1
J: TRBJ1-2
size: -
V: TRBV5-1
CDR3: CASSRRGQGADYGYTF
DNA: TGCGCCAGCAGCAGGCGGGGACAGGGGGCGGACTATGGCTACACCTTC

D: -
J: TRBJ1-2
size: few
V: TRBV12-3/TRBV12-4
CDR3: CASSLKGQGYTF
DNA: TGTGCCAGCAGCTTAAAGGGGCAAGGCTACACCTTC

D: -
J: TRBJ1-5
size: -
V: TRBV7-3
CDR3: CASSVEGGQPQHF
DNA: TGTGCCAGCAGCGTGGAGGGAGGTCAGCCCCAGCATTTT

D: TRBD2
J: TRBJ2-3
size: -
V: TRBV3-1/TRBV3-2
CDR3: CASSQELAGGSTDTQYF
DNA: TGTGCCAGCAGCCAAGAACTAGCGGGGGGTTCCACAGATACGCAGTATTTT

D: -
J: TRBJ1-2
size: -
V: TRBV3-1/TRBV3-2
CDR3: CASSRLQGTANYGYTF
DNA: TGTGCCAGCAGCCGCTTACAGGGCACTGCTAACTATGGCTACACCTTC

D: -
J: TRBJ2-5
size: -
V: TRBV27
CDR3: CASSLGAGAGTQYF
DNA: TGTGCCAGCAGTTTGGGGGCGGGAGCGGGGACCCAGTACTTC

D: TRBD2
J: TRBJ2-7
size: -
V: TRBV2
CDR3: CASRNRTSAYEQYF
DNA: TGTGCCAGCAGGAACAGGACTAGCGCGTACGAGCAGTACTTC

D: -
J: TRBJ1-1
size: -
V: TRBV2
CDR3: CASSDGGLNTEAFF
DNA: TGTGCCAGCAGTGACGGGGGGTTGAACACTGAAGCTTTCTTT